The clone carrying this T cell receptor (beta chain) was counted once. This specimen comes from a study of blood T cell repertoires in COVID-19. CDR1 is MNHEY, CDR2 SVGEGT, per germline. The CDR3 extends over 13 amino acids. Trimming took 2 bases from V and 11 from J, leaving 13 bases between them. Using immunoSEQ multiplex PCR, the repertoire was profiled, and TCRdb retains in-frame clones only, with some absent. Among around 170,000 clones listed, around nine tenths were seen once. This clonotype originated in a man in his fifties with acute or convalescent COVID-19. Sequenced material: peripheral blood. V usage is TRBV6-2 or TRBV6-3 and J usage is TRBJ1-5; no clear D gene. In DNA form, the CDR3 reads TGTGCCAGCAGTTACAAGCAGGAATCAGCCCAGCATTTT. Protein: CASSYKQESAQHF.